Listed here are 25 T cell receptor beta chains from one sample, sequenced in a study of CD8+CD57+ T cells in acquired aplastic anemia. Genomic DNA constituted the template upon which TCR beta VDJ and CDR3 profiling was performed. TCRdb independently ran MiXCR on the reads; one entry per CDR3 protein. The sample contains tens of thousands of distinct CDR3 sequences, roughly 65% of which appear only once. Material for sequencing was sorted CD4+, CD8+, or CD8+CD57+ T cells (not recorded which) from PBMCs. The receptors stem from a human donor in good health, serving as a control.

The chain recombines TRBV7-3 with TRBJ2-1; D not resolved. The CDR3 runs 17 residues. Looked up from germline, CDR1 is SGHTA and CDR2 is FQGTGA. Deletions cut 0 bases from V and 5 bases from J, with 17 bases between. CDR3 DNA: TGTGCCAGCAGCTTAACGCCATTCCCCCAACAAGACAATGAGCAGTTCTTC. Translating it yields CASSLTPFPQQDNEQFF.

This clonotype has more than one count but fewer than ten. The rearrangement links TRBV20-1 to TRBJ2-7, with D possibly TRBD2 on 5 matching bases. V was pared by 6 bases and J by 3 bases, with 9 bases between. Germline V gene sequence: CDR1 DFQATT, CDR2 SNEGSKA (reference sequence). The CDR3 totals 11 residues. Here the CDR3 reads CSAGDHYEQYF. The DNA of the CDR3 is TGCAGTGCCGGGGATCACTACGAGCAGTACTTC.

The rearrangement joins TRBV7-2 to TRBJ1-4, with no clear D. CDR1 and CDR2 from the germline V gene are SGHTA and FQGNSA. The V end was cut by 2 bases, the J end by 3 bases, with 10 bases between. The CDR3 length is 15 residues. This CDR3 reads CASSLQSHPNEKLFF. The CDR3 nucleotides read TGTGCCAGCAGCTTACAAAGTCATCCTAATGAAAAACTGTTTTTT.

The CDR3 DNA follows: TGCAGTGCTAGATCTGGGACAGGGATTTACGAGCAGTACTTC. Protein sequence: CSARSGTGIYEQYF. The V gene is TRBV20-1, the J gene TRBJ2-7; TRBD1 matches at 9 bases. This CDR3 is 14 amino acids long. CDR1 is DFQATT, CDR2 SNEGSKA, per germline (reference sequence). V shed 2 bases, J shed 4 bases, and the junction held 6 bases outside the gene matches.

This rearrangement joins TRBV29-1 to TRBJ1-2, with 7 nucleotides matching TRBD1. Per the germline V gene, CDR1 is SQVTM and CDR2 is ANQGSEA. V lost 2 bases and J lost 2; bases outside the gene matches: 8. The length of the CDR3 is 15 residues. The CDR3 coding sequence is TGCAGCGTTGAATGGAAGGGGGCGATGAACTATGGCTACACCTTC. Protein sequence: CSVEWKGAMNYGYTF. Full variable domain (outside the CDR3, taken from reference TRBV29-1 and TRBJ1-2): SAVISQKPSRDICQRGTSLTIQCQVDSQVTMMFWYRQQPGQSLTLIATANQGSEATYESGFVIDKFPISRPNLTFSTLTVSNMSPEDSSIYLCSVEWKGAMNYGYTFGSGTRLTVV.

The chain links TRBV5-1 to TRBJ1-2, with D possibly matching TRBD1 (6 bases). This CDR3 is 15 amino acids long. Germline values: CDR1 SGHRS, CDR2 YFSETQ. V lost 4 bases to trimming and J lost 5 bases, with 18 bases between them. The CDR3 loop is CASSGGGGTDYGYTF. The CDR3 coding sequence is TGCGCCAGCAGCGGGGGCGGAGGGACTGATTATGGCTACACCTTC.

The chain employs TRBV2 and TRBJ2-3, with a tentative D call TRBD2 (6 bases). Per the germline V gene, CDR1 is SNHLY and CDR2 is FYNNEI. V lost 6 bases and J lost 5, with 9 bases in between. The CDR3 runs to 12 residues. As DNA, the CDR3 is TGTGCCAGCAGGGAGGGAAGAGATACGCAGTATTTT. Its protein is CASREGRDTQYF.

As for this clonotype: Its ends do not fully match the called genes, so a read error is possible. CDR3 protein: CATRENAEAFF. CDR3 sequence (DNA): TGTGCCACCAGGGAGAACGCTGAAGCTTTCTTT. The gene calls are TRBV7-8 and TRBJ1-1; tentatively, D is TRBD1 (5 bases). The CDR3 covers 11 residues. CDR1 and CDR2 (germline): SGHVS, FQNEAQ. Full variable domain (remainder filled in from reference TRBV7-8 and TRBJ1-1): GAGVSQSPRYKVAKRGQDVALRCDPISGHVSLFWYQQALGQGPEFLTYFQNEAQLDKSGLPSDRFFAERPEGSVSTLKIQRTQQEDSAVYLCATRENAEAFFGQGTRLTVV.

This clonotype was picked up one time. This sequence joins TRBV15 and TRBJ1-4; a weak D match, TRBD1 (5 bases). V lost 1 base and J 3 bases, leaving 12 bases between the germline ends. The CDR3 is 16 amino acids. Germline V gene data show CDR1 as LNHNV and CDR2 as YYDKDF (reference sequence). CDR3 sequence reads: CATSRGGAGSNEKLFF. Written as DNA, the CDR3 is TGTGCCACCAGCAGAGGGGGTGCAGGGTCTAATGAAAAACTGTTTTTT. The variable domain in full, completed from reference TRBV15 and TRBJ1-4, reads DAMVIQNPRYQVTQFGKPVTLSCSQTLNHNVMYWYQQKSSQAPKLLFHYYDKDFNNEADTPDNFQSRRPNTSFCFLDIRSPGLGDTAMYLCATSRGGAGSNEKLFFGSGTQLSVL.

The chain recombines TRBV4-3 with TRBJ1-1; D perhaps matches TRBD1 (5 bases). V was shortened by 0 bases and J by 5 bases, with 16 bases between the two germline ends. The CDR3 is 16 amino acids. CDR1 is LGHNA, CDR2 YSLEER, per germline. The DNA of the CDR3 is TGCGCCAGCAGCCAAGATTGGGCAGGGCCGAGGACTGAAGCTTTCTTT. Translating it yields CASSQDWAGPRTEAFF.

This chain uses TRBV14 with TRBJ2-5; D remains ambiguous. V was pared by 3 bases and J by 3 bases, with 8 bases between. The germline V gene has CDR1 SGHDN and CDR2 FVKESK. This CDR3 is built from 13 residues. CDR3 DNA sequence: TGTGCCAGCAGCCACGGCGTTGAAGAGACCCAGTACTTC. Protein product: CASSHGVEETQYF.

The chain's CDR3 is CATSIRTGEYEQYF. DNA for the CDR3: TGTGCCACCAGCATACGGACAGGGGAGTACGAGCAGTACTTC. V and J are TRBV15 and TRBJ2-7; 9 nucleotides line up with TRBD1. CDR1 is LNHNV and CDR2 is YYDKDF in the germline V gene (reference sequence). This CDR3 spans 14 amino acids. Losses at the gene ends were 4 bases for V and 4 bases for J; bases not matched to a gene: 5.

The rearrangement links TRBV20-1 to TRBJ1-1, with a tentative D call TRBD1 (6 bases). The ends were cut back, 5 bases at V and 4 bases at J, with 17 bases in the middle. Germline V gene data show CDR1 as DFQATT and CDR2 as SNEGSKA (reference sequence). This CDR3 has 14 residues. CDR3 loop: CSAPNPQGSTEAFF. The CDR3 nucleotides are TGCAGTGCTCCCAATCCACAGGGTTCCACTGAAGCTTTCTTT.

J is TRBJ1-2 and V is TRBV25-1, with D uncertain. The CDR3 length is 13 residues. The V gene lost 2 bases and the J gene lost 2 bases, with 6 bases spanning the gap. Germline V CDR1 and CDR2: MGHDK, SYGVNS. The CDR3 region has the DNA TGTGCCAGCAGTGAAGTAGGCAACTATGGCTACACCTTC. This encodes CASSEVGNYGYTF.

The CDR3 here is CSATGHSGANVLTF. The CDR3 nucleotides are TGCAGCGCGACAGGACACTCTGGGGCCAACGTCCTGACTTTC. V gene TRBV29-1 combines with J gene TRBJ2-6; D is perhaps TRBD1 (6 bases). Looked up from germline, CDR1 is SQVTM and CDR2 is ANQGSEA. The CDR3 is 14 residues long. V lost 7 bases and J 0 bases, leaving 10 bases between the germline ends. Variable domain in full (rest from reference TRBV29-1 and TRBJ2-6): SAVISQKPSRDICQRGTSLTIQCQVDSQVTMMFWYRQQPGQSLTLIATANQGSEATYESGFVIDKFPISRPNLTFSTLTVSNMSPEDSSIYLCSATGHSGANVLTFGAGSRLTVL.

The chain links TRBV10-3 to TRBJ1-2; 8 bases map to TRBD1. The CDR3 sequence is 15 residues long. J gave up 7 bases and V 5 bases, and 12 bases lay outside the gene matches. Germline CDR1 is ENHRY and CDR2 is SYGVKD. CDR3 sequence (DNA): TGTGCCATCAGTCAGGGGGCCTGGTCGAATGGTGGCTACACCTTC. Encoded protein: CAISQGAWSNGGYTF.

This rearrangement joins TRBV19 to TRBJ2-5; no definite D call. The CDR3 has 14 residues. Per the germline V gene, CDR1 is LNHDA and CDR2 is SQIVND (reference sequence). The germline V and J ends were trimmed by 3 bases and 1 base, with 9 bases remaining between them. The chain's CDR3 is CASSIVVFQETQYF. As DNA, the CDR3 is TGTGCCAGTAGTATCGTCGTTTTCCAAGAGACCCAGTACTTC.

The rearrangement uses TRBV10-2 and TRBJ2-7; 7 bases are shared with TRBD1. The V gene end was trimmed by 7 bases and the J gene end by 3 bases; junction bases not matched to a gene: 9. The CDR3 has 14 residues. The V gene's germline CDR1 is WSHSY and CDR2 SAAADI. CDR3 sequence: CASTGPAGGYEQYF. In nucleotides, the CDR3 is TGCGCCAGCACCGGCCCGGCAGGGGGCTACGAGCAGTACTTC.

The rearrangement joins TRBV24-1 to TRBJ2-7, with 9 bases matching TRBD2. This CDR3 spans 15 amino acids. CDR1 and CDR2 (germline): KGHDR, SFDVKD. With 7 bases clipped from V and 0 bases from J, the junction kept 6 bases outside the gene matches. CDR3 nucleotide sequence: TGTGCCACCAGCCGAGGGACTAGCAGCTCCTACGAGCAGTACTTC. Its protein is CATSRGTSSSYEQYF.

The chain is built from TRBV10-1 and TRBJ2-7; no reliable D call. CDR1 and CDR2 from the germline V gene are WNHNN and SYGVQD (reference sequence). CDR3 size: 14 residues. The V gene lost 0 bases and the J gene lost 3 bases, with 9 bases spanning the gap. The CDR3 sequence is CASSESSLGYEQYF. As DNA, the CDR3 is TGCGCCAGCAGTGAGTCCTCCCTAGGCTACGAGCAGTACTTC.

The chain uses TRBV11-2 and TRBJ2-3; the match to TRBD2 covers 9 bases. J lost 0 bases, V lost 5 bases, and 12 bases had no gene match. Germline V gene lookup returns CDR1 SGHAT and CDR2 FQNNGV. The CDR3 has 18 amino acids. The CDR3 DNA follows: TGTGCCAGCAGCCGAATAGCGGGAGCGGGGCGTAGCACAGATACGCAGTATTTT. This encodes CASSRIAGAGRSTDTQYF.

J is TRBJ1-2 and V is TRBV19, with a possible D match to TRBD1 (5 bases). CDR1 is LNHDA and CDR2 is SQIVND in the germline V gene (reference sequence). The V end was cut by 5 bases, the J end by 4 bases, with 14 bases between. This CDR3 is 14 amino acids long. The CDR3 is CASSRPTAGYGYTF. The CDR3 DNA reads TGTGCCAGTAGTCGACCGACAGCGGGCTATGGCTACACCTTC. The variable domain in full, completed from reference TRBV19 and TRBJ1-2, reads DGGITQSPKYLFRKEGQNVTLSCEQNLNHDAMYWYRQDPGQGLRLIYYSQIVNDFQKGDIAEGYSVSREKKESFPLTVTSAQKNPTAFYLCASSRPTAGYGYTFGSGTRLTVV.

The genes are TRBV2 and TRBJ1-2; D may be TRBD1 (5 bases). Deletions cut 8 bases from V and 4 bases from J, with 11 bases between. The CDR3 is 12 amino acids. Germline V gene lookup returns CDR1 SNHLY and CDR2 FYNNEI. Written as DNA, the CDR3 is TGTGCCAGCGTTTATCAGGGCTATGGCTACACCTTC. Translated, it gives CASVYQGYGYTF.

The chain employs TRBV2 and TRBJ1-2, with D possibly matching TRBD1 (5 bases). The CDR3 covers 14 residues. Trimming stripped 4 bases from V and 8 bases from J, with 17 bases between. Germline CDR1 reads SNHLY; CDR2 reads FYNNEI. The CDR3 protein is CASSVAGIRDGYTF. The CDR3 bases are TGTGCCAGCAGTGTTGCCGGGATTAGGGACGGCTACACCTTC.

The chain is built from TRBV3-1 and TRBJ2-5, with a weak D call TRBD1 (6 bases). The germline V and J ends were trimmed by 0 bases and 5 bases, with 7 bases remaining between them. CDR3 length: 13 amino acids. CDR1 and CDR2 (germline): LGHDT, YNNKEL (reference sequence). The CDR3 DNA is TGTGCCAGCAGCCAAGATAGGGGGGAGACCCAGTACTTC. Translated, it gives CASSQDRGETQYF.